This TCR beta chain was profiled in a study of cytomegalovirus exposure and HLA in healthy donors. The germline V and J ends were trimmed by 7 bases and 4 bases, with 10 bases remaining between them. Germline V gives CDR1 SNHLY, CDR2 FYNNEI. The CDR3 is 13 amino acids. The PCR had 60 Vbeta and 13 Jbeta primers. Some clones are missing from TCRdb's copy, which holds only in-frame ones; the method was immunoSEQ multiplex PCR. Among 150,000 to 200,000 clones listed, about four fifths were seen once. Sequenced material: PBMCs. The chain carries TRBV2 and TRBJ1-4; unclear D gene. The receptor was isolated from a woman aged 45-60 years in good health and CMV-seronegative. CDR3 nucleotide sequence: TGTGCCAGCATCCGGTCTAATAATGAAAAACTGTTTTTT. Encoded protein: CASIRSNNEKLFF.